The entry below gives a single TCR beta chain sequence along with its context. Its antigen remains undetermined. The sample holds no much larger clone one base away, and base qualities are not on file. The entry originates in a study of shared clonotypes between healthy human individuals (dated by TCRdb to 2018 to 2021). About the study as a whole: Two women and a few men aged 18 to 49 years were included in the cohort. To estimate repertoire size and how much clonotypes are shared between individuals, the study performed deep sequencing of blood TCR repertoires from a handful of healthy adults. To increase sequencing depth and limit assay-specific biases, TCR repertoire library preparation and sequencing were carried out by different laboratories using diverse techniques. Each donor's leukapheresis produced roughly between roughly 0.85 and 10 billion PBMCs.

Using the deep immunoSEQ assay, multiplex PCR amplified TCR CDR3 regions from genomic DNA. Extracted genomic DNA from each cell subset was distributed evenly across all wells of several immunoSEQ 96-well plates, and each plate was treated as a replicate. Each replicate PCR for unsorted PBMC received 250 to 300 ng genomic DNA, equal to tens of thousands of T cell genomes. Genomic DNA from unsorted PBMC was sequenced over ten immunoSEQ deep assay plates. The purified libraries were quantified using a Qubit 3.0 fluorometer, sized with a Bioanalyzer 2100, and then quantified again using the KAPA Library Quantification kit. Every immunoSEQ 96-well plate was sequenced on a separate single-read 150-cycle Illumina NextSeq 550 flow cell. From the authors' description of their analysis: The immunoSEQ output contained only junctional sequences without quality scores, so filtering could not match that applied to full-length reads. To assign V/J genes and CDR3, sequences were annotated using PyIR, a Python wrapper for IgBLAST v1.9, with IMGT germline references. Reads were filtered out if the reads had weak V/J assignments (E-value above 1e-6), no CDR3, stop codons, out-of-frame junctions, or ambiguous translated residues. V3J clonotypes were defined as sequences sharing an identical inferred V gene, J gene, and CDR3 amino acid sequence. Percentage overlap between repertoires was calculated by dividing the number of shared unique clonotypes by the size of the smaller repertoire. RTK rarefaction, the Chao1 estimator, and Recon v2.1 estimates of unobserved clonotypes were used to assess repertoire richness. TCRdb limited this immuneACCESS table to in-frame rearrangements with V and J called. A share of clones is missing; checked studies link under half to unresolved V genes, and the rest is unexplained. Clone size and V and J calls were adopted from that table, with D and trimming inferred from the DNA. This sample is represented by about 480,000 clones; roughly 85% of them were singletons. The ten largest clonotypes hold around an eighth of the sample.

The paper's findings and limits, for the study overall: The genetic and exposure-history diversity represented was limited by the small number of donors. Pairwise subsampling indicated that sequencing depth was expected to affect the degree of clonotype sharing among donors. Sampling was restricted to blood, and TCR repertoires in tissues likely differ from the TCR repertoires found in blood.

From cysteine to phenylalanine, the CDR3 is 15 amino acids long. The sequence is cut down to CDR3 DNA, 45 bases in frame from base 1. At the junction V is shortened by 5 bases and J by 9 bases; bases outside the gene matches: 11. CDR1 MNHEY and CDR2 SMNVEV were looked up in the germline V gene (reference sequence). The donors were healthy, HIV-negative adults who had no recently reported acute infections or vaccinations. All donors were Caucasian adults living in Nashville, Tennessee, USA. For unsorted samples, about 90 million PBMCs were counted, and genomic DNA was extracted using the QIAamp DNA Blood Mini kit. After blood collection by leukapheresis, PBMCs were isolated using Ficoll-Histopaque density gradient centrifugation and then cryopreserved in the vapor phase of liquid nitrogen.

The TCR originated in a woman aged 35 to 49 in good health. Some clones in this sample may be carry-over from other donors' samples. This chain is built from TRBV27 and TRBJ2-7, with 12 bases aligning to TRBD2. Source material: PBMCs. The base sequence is TGTGCCAGCAGTCCTCGACTAGCGGGAGCTAGCGGGCAGTACTTC. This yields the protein CASSPRLAGASGQYF.